The next 22 T cell receptor beta chains were all read from a single sample in a study of blood T cell repertoires in COVID-19 (TCRdb year 2020). Libraries were made using the immunoSEQ multiplex PCR assay. TCRdb's version of the immuneACCESS table is confined to in-frame rearrangements and falls short of the full clone set. An unresolved V gene accounts for under half of the shortfall where checked; the remainder is of unknown origin. In this sample the table shows about 130,000 clones, about 85% of which occur a single time. About 9.6% of the sample belongs to the ten largest clones. Sequenced material: peripheral blood. The source is a man aged 35 to 55 with active or convalescent COVID-19.

The V gene is TRBV27, the J gene TRBJ2-7; D is undetermined. The CDR3 has 15 residues. V lost 8 bases to trimming and J lost 1 base, with 18 bases between them. Per germline, CDR1 MNHEY and CDR2 SMNVEV (reference sequence). The CDR3 sequence is CASAAGPPHSYEQYF. Here the CDR3 DNA reads TGTGCCAGCGCGGCCGGTCCGCCGCATTCCTACGAGCAGTACTTC.

The chain carries TRBV29-1 and TRBJ2-7; no reliable D call. Germline loops: CDR1 SQVTM, CDR2 ANQGSEA. The CDR3 loop spans 14 amino acids. Between the trimmed V and J ends, which lost 4 bases and 0 bases, there was a span of 13 bases. The chain's CDR3 is CSVVLQVLSYEQYF. The CDR3 DNA reads TGCAGCGTTGTATTGCAGGTCCTCTCCTACGAGCAGTACTTC.

The chain is built from TRBV9 and TRBJ2-5; TRBD2 might be the D (5 bases). The CDR3 is 13 amino acids. Germline V lookup: CDR1 SGDLS, CDR2 YYNGEE. The ends were cut back, 4 bases at V and 4 bases at J, with 11 bases in the middle. CDR3 residues: CASSTTSGETQYF. CDR3 bases: TGTGCCAGCAGCACCACTAGTGGAGAGACCCAGTACTTC.

This chain connects TRBV3-1 (or the pseudogene TRBV3-2) to TRBJ2-5, with D possibly TRBD2 on 5 matching bases. This CDR3 has 13 amino acids. Germline lookup yields CDR1 LGHDT and CDR2 YNNKEL (reference sequence). Trimming shortened V by 0 bases and J by 8 bases, and 10 bases separated the two germline ends. The CDR3 DNA reads TGTGCCAGCAGCCAAGATCTTCTAGCCACCCAGTACTTC. This codes for CASSQDLLATQYF.

The chain recombines TRBV10-2 with TRBJ1-1, with TRBD1 matching over 7 bases. The CDR3 loop spans 13 amino acids. V was clipped by 7 bases and J by 4 bases; unmatched bases: 6. Germline-derived CDR1 and CDR2 are WSHSY and SAAADI. The DNA of the CDR3 is TGCGCCAGCACCGGACAGGCGGGCACTGAAGCTTTCTTT. Translating it yields CASTGQAGTEAFF.

The rearrangement uses TRBV6-1 and TRBJ1-3, with D possibly TRBD1 on 5 matching bases. The V gene lost 6 bases and the J gene lost 11 bases, with 14 bases spanning the gap. The CDR3 has 12 amino acids. Looked up from germline, CDR1 is MNHNS and CDR2 is SASEGT. DNA for the CDR3: TGTGCCAGCAGGACGGACAAAGGACCCATATATTTT. Protein: CASRTDKGPIYF.

J is TRBJ1-5 and V is TRBV7-9; 9 bases are a match to TRBD1. This CDR3 has 13 amino acids. Germline V gene lookup returns CDR1 SEHNR and CDR2 FQNEAQ (reference sequence). V trimming: 5 bases; J trimming: 5 bases; junction bases outside the gene matches: 1. In DNA form, the CDR3 reads TGTGCCAGCAGCCGACAGGGGGATCAGCCCCAGCATTTT. Protein: CASSRQGDQPQHF.

This chain connects TRBV24-1 to TRBJ2-7, with TRBD1 matching over 9 bases. V was pared by 8 bases and J by 3 bases, with 10 bases of the junction left unmatched. The CDR3 spans 15 residues. Per the germline V gene, CDR1 is KGHDR and CDR2 is SFDVKD. The CDR3 DNA follows: TGTGCCACCATATCCGGGACAGGGCCCTACTACGAGCAGTACTTC. It specifies CATISGTGPYYEQYF.

The chain is built from TRBV6-1 and TRBJ2-2; 11 positions match TRBD2. CDR1 MNHNS and CDR2 SASEGT come from the germline V gene. The CDR3 extends over 15 amino acids. The V gene end was trimmed by 2 bases and the J gene end by 6 bases; junction bases not matched to a gene: 2. CDR3 amino acids: CASSEFSGGAGELFF. CDR3 coding DNA: TGTGCCAGCAGTGAATTTAGCGGGGGGGCCGGGGAGCTGTTTTTT.

This clone turned up a few times. The gene calls are TRBV11-1 and TRBJ2-5; 7 bases are shared with TRBD2. CDR3 length: 15 amino acids. The ends lost 0 bases at V and 6 bases at J; junction bases unmatched: 7. Per germline, CDR1 SGHAT and CDR2 FQDESV (reference sequence). The CDR3 sequence is CASSLASTGRQTQYF. CDR3 in DNA: TGTGCCAGCAGCTTAGCCTCGACCGGGAGGCAGACCCAGTACTTC.

The V and J genes are TRBV5-6 and TRBJ1-2; D remains ambiguous. Germline values: CDR1 SGHDT, CDR2 YYEEEE. V was trimmed by 0 bases and J by 8 bases, leaving 5 bases between them. CDR3 length: 11 amino acids. CDR3: CASSLASGYTF. The CDR3 DNA reads as TGTGCCAGCAGCTTGGCCTCCGGCTACACCTTC.

V usage is TRBV27 and J usage is TRBJ2-7; D may be TRBD2 (6 bases). The CDR3 extends over 14 amino acids. Germline loops: CDR1 MNHEY, CDR2 SMNVEV (reference sequence). Trimming removed 4 bases from V and 1 base from J, with 11 bases in between. CDR3 region: CASSSFRGSYEQYF. For the CDR3, the DNA is TGTGCCAGCAGTTCGTTCCGGGGGTCCTACGAGCAGTACTTC.

The genes are TRBV5-5 and TRBJ2-3, with TRBD2 identical over 7 bases. Unmatched junction bases numbered 11, after V lost 2 bases and J lost 2 bases. Germline values: CDR1 SGHKS, CDR2 YYEKEE (reference sequence). This CDR3 is 17 amino acids long. The CDR3 protein is CASSFLPTSTNTDTQYF. CDR3 nucleotide sequence: TGTGCCAGCAGCTTCCTTCCGACTAGCACTAACACAGATACGCAGTATTTT.

The V and J genes are TRBV6-5 and TRBJ2-5, with D maybe TRBD2 (6 bases). The V and J ends lost 6 bases and 4 bases respectively, with 12 bases between them. The germline V gene encodes CDR1 MNHEY and CDR2 SVGAGI. This CDR3 has 13 amino acids. DNA of the CDR3: TGTGCCAGCAGGGGAGGAGGCTCAGAGACCCAGTACTTC. Translating it yields CASRGGGSETQYF.

This clone occurred once. V usage is TRBV5-1 and J usage is TRBJ2-7; 8 bases agree with TRBD2. CDR3 length: 15 residues. The J segment lost 1 base and the V segment lost 6 bases, leaving 9 bases of the junction unmatched. Per the germline V gene, CDR1 is SGHRS and CDR2 is YFSETQ. CDR3 protein: CASTEIAGQSYEQYF. In DNA form, the CDR3 reads TGCGCCAGCACCGAAATAGCGGGGCAATCCTACGAGCAGTACTTC.

V and J are TRBV11-2 and TRBJ2-5; 8 bases agree with TRBD2. CDR3 size: 13 residues. CDR1 and CDR2 (germline): SGHAT, FQNNGV. Losses at the gene ends were 5 bases for V and 4 bases for J; bases not matched to a gene: 3. CDR3: CASSRGGGETQYF. CDR3 DNA sequence: TGTGCCAGCAGCCGGGGGGGTGGAGAGACCCAGTACTTC.

The rearrangement uses TRBV7-9 and TRBJ2-5; D gene unclear. The length of the CDR3 is 14 residues. Germline CDR1 and CDR2: SEHNR and FQNEAQ (reference sequence). V lost 5 bases, J lost 5 bases, and 15 bases lay in between. The chain's CDR3 is CASSPPPQFETQYF. Written as DNA, the CDR3 is TGTGCCAGCAGCCCCCCCCCGCAGTTCGAGACCCAGTACTTC.

The chain uses TRBV27 and TRBJ1-5, with D possibly matching TRBD1 (6 bases). Germline CDR1 MNHEY, CDR2 SMNVEV (reference sequence). V was pared by 6 bases and J by 3 bases, with 12 bases between. CDR3 length: 14 amino acids. This CDR3 reads CASRAGVFNQPQHF. The CDR3 nucleotides read TGTGCCAGCAGGGCAGGGGTTTTCAATCAGCCCCAGCATTTT.

The chain links TRBV7-9 to TRBJ2-7, with D tentatively TRBD2 (6 bases). CDR3 length: 18 residues. The V and J ends lost 5 bases and 4 bases respectively, with 27 bases between them. Germline assignment: CDR1 SEHNR and CDR2 FQNEAQ (reference sequence). CDR3 amino acids: CASSPHSGVGLLLYEQYF. Here the CDR3 DNA reads TGTGCCAGCAGCCCCCATTCGGGGGTCGGACTACTTCTTTACGAGCAGTACTTC.

This clone was detected only a few times. The chain employs TRBV7-2 and TRBJ2-3; TRBD1 might be the D (6 bases). Germline V lookup: CDR1 SGHTA, CDR2 FQGNSA. The CDR3 length is 12 residues. V was pared by 5 bases and J by 6 bases, with 9 bases between. DNA of the CDR3: TGTGCCAGCAGCGTAAGGGGGGATACGCAGTATTTT. It codes for CASSVRGDTQYF. Based on the CDR3 plus reference TRBV7-2 and TRBJ2-3, the full variable domain is GAGVSQSPSNKVTEKGKDVELRCDPISGHTALYWYRQSLGQGLEFLIYFQGNSAPDKSGLPSDRFSAERTGGSVSTLTIQRTQQEDSAVYLCASSVRGDTQYFGPGTRLTVL.

This rearrangement joins TRBV7-2 to TRBJ2-1; tentatively, D is TRBD1 (5 bases). Germline assignment: CDR1 SGHTA and CDR2 FQGNSA. Trimming shortened V by 6 bases and J by 0 bases, and 15 bases separated the two germline ends. The CDR3 covers 16 residues. The CDR3: CASRLQVHSSYNEQFF. CDR3 coding DNA: TGTGCCAGCAGGCTACAGGTCCACAGCTCCTACAATGAGCAGTTCTTC.

V is TRBV18 and J is TRBJ2-3; the D gene is possibly TRBD1 (5 bases). CDR3 size: 15 residues. CDR1 and CDR2 from the germline V gene are KGHSH and LQKENI. V was shortened by 3 bases and J by 4 bases, with 14 bases between the two germline ends. This CDR3 is CASSPRAGSADTQYF. The DNA of the CDR3 is TGTGCCAGCTCACCCAGGGCAGGGTCGGCAGATACGCAGTATTTT.